A selection of T cell receptor beta chains follows, all from one sample in a study of T cell responses to AZD1222 COVID-19 vaccine. Assay used: immunoSEQ multiplex PCR; TCRdb lists only in-frame clones, some missing. The sample records approximately 90,000 clones, nearly 90% being singletons. The sample was peripheral blood, taken on day 0 of AZD1222 vaccination. The receptors were sampled from an adult in good health. Each CDR3 is given with its conserved first and last residue. A D gene is named only where the DNA matches it firmly. Expanded clones are given a class, and other clones once, few, many or no size at all.

TRBV6-6	TRBJ2-2	once	TRBD2	TGTGCCAGCAGCCGACTACTAGCGGGGGGGCAGGCCGGGGAGCTGTTTTTT	CASSRLLAGGQAGELFF
TRBV6-2/TRBV6-3	TRBJ1-6	NA	NA	TGTGCCAGCAGTCGACAGGTCGAACCCCTCCACTTT	CASSRQVEPLHF
TRBV9	TRBJ2-2	once	TRBD1	TGTGCCAGCAGCGGTTCCCGGACAGGGACGAACACCGGGGAGCTGTTTTTT	CASSGSRTGTNTGELFF
TRBV5-4	TRBJ2-1	once	TRBD1	TGTGCCAGCAGCCCACCGCGGACAGGGACCTACAATGAGCAGTTCTTC	CASSPPRTGTYNEQFF
TRBV5-1	TRBJ1-5	NA	TRBD1	TGCGCCAGCAGCCCTGGGACAGGAGATCAGCCCCAGCATTTT	CASSPGTGDQPQHF
TRBV6-4	TRBJ2-3	few	TRBD2	TGTGCCAGCAGTCCGGCGGGGGGCACAGATACGCAGTATTTT	CASSPAGGTDTQYF
TRBV13	TRBJ2-1	NA	TRBD2	TGTGCCAGCAGCCGGAGACTAGCGGGCATCTACAATGAGCAGTTCTTC	CASSRRLAGIYNEQFF
TRBV3-1/TRBV3-2	TRBJ2-5	NA	TRBD2	TGTGCCAGCAGCCAGGGGACTAGCGGGGGGGCATGGGAGACCCAGTACTTC	CASSQGTSGGAWETQYF
TRBV3-1/TRBV3-2	TRBJ2-3	NA	NA	TGTGCCAGCAGCCAAGATCTTCGGGAAACAGATACGCAGTATTTT	CASSQDLRETDTQYF
TRBV3-1/TRBV3-2	TRBJ1-2	NA	NA	TGTGCCAGCAGCCAAGAGGGGGGGAACCATGGCTACACCTTC	CASSQEGGNHGYTF
TRBV19	TRBJ1-6	NA	NA	TGTGCCAGTAGTGAAACCGGGACAACCCCTAATTCACCCCTCCACTTT	CASSETGTTPNSPLHF
TRBV5-4	TRBJ2-3	NA	TRBD1	TGTGCCAGCAGCTCTGGACAGGGGACAGATACGCAGTATTTT	CASSSGQGTDTQYF
TRBV9	TRBJ1-6	NA	NA	TGTGCCAGCAGCCCCAATGAGGGAAATTCACCCCTCCACTTT	CASSPNEGNSPLHF
TRBV7-6	TRBJ2-5	NA	NA	TGTGCCAGCAGTCCACCTCGGTTGGGGTATCAAGAGACCCAGTACTTC	CASSPPRLGYQETQYF
TRBV2	TRBJ1-2	NA	NA	TGTGCCAACGAGGACAAAACAGCAACCTACACCTTC	CANEDKTATYTF
TRBV9	TRBJ2-7	NA	NA	TGTGCCAGCAGCGTGGGGGGTGCCGGTACCTACGAGCAGTACTTC	CASSVGGAGTYEQYF
TRBV7-9	TRBJ1-1	once	NA	TGTGCCAGCAGCTTGGATGGGGACACTGAAGCTTTCTTT	CASSLDGDTEAFF
TRBV19	TRBJ1-5	NA	NA	TGTGCCAGTAGTATAGATCTGTCTGGGGGCAATCAGCCCCAGCATTTT	CASSIDLSGGNQPQHF
TRBV4-1	TRBJ1-2	NA	NA	TGCGCCAGCAGCCAAGCAACGCGGGGGGAGAACTATGGCTACACCTTC	CASSQATRGENYGYTF
TRBV2	TRBJ1-1	NA	NA	TGTGCCAGCAGAGGACAGCTCAGGGGCACTGAAGCTTTCTTT	CASRGQLRGTEAFF
TRBV5-1	TRBJ2-5	NA	NA	TGCGCCAGCACCACGACGGGGGCAGAGACCCAGTACTTC	CASTTTGAETQYF
TRBV7-3	TRBJ2-2	NA	NA	TGTGCCAGCAGCTTAAGCCGTTCGAACACCGGGGAGCTGTTTTTT	CASSLSRSNTGELFF